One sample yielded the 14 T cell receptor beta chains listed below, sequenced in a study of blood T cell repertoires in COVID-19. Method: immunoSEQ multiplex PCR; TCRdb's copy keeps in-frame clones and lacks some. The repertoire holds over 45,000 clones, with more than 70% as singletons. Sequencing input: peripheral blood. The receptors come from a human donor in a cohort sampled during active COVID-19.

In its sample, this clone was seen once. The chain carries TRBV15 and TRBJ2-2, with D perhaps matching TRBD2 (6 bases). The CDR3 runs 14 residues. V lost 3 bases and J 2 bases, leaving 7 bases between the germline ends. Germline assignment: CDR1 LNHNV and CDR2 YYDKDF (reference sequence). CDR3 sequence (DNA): TGTGCCACCAGCAGGGACTATAACACCGGGGAGCTGTTTTTT. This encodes CATSRDYNTGELFF. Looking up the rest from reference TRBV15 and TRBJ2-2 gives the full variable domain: DAMVIQNPRYQVTQFGKPVTLSCSQTLNHNVMYWYQQKSSQAPKLLFHYYDKDFNNEADTPDNFQSRRPNTSFCFLDIRSPGLGDTAMYLCATSRDYNTGELFFGEGSRLTVL.

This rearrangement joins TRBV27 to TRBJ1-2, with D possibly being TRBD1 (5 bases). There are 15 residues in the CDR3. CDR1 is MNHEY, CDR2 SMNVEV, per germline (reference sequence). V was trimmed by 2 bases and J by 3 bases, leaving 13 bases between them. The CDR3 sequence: CASSLTGRSYYGYTF. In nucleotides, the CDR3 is TGTGCCAGCAGTTTAACAGGCAGGAGCTACTATGGCTACACCTTC.

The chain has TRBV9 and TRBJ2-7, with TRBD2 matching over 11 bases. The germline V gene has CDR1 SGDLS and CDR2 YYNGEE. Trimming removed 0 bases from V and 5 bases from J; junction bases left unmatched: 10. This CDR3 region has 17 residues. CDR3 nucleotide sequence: TGTGCCAGCAGCGTAGACCCGCCTAGCGGGGGGATGAACGAGCAGTACTTC. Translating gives CASSVDPPSGGMNEQYF.

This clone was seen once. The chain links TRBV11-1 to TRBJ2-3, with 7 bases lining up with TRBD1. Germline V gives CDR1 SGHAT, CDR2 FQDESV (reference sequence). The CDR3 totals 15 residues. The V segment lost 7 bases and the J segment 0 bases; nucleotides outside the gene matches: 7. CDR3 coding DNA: TGTGCCAGCATCAGCCGGGACAGCAGCACAGATACGCAGTATTTT. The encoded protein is CASISRDSSTDTQYF.

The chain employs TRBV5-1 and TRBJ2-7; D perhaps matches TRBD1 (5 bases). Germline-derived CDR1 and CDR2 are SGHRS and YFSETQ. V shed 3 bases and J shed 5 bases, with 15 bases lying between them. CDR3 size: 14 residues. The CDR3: CASSSFRVTDEQYF. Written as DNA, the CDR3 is TGCGCCAGCAGCTCCTTCAGGGTAACGGACGAGCAGTACTTC.

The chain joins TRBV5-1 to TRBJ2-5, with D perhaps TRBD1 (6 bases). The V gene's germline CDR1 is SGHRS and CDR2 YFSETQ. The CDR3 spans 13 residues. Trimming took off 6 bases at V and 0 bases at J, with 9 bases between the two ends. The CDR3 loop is CASTRDNQETQYF. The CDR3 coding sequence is TGCGCCAGCACCAGGGACAACCAAGAGACCCAGTACTTC.

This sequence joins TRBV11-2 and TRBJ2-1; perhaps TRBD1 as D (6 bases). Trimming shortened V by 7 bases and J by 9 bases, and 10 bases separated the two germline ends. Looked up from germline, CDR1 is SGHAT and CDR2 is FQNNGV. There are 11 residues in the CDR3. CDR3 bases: TGTGCCAGCACCAAAGGGGGTGAGCAGTTCTTC. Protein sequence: CASTKGGEQFF.

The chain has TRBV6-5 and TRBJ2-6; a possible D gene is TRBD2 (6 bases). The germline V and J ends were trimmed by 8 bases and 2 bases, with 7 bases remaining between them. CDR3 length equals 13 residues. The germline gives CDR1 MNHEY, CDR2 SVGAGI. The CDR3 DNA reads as TGTGCCAGCCGGAGGGCTGGGGCCAACGTCCTGACTTTC. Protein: CASRRAGANVLTF.

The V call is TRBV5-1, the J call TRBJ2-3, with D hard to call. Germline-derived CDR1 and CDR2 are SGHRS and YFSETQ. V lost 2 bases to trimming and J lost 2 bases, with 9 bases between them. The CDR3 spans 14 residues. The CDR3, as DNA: TGCGCCAGCAGCTTTTACGGGTCCACAGATACGCAGTATTTT. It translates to CASSFYGSTDTQYF. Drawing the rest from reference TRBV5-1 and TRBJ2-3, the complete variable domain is KAGVTQTPRYLIKTRGQQVTLSCSPISGHRSVSWYQQTPGQGLQFLFEYFSETQRNKGNFPGRFSGRQFSNSRSEMNVSTLELGDSALYLCASSFYGSTDTQYFGPGTRLTVL.

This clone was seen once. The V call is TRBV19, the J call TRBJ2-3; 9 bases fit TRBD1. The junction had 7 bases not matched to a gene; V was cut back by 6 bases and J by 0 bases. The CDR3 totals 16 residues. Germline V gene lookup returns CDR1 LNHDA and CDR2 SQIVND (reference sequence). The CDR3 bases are TGTGCCAGTAGCAGACAGGGGGGTACTAGCACAGATACGCAGTATTTT. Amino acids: CASSRQGGTSTDTQYF.

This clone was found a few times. The CDR3 nucleotides are TGCGCCAGCAGCCAGACCACAGGGGGATTCGTTGGCTACACCTTC. This sequence encodes CASSQTTGGFVGYTF. The gene calls are TRBV4-1 and TRBJ1-2; 8 bases line up with TRBD1. CDR1 and CDR2 from the germline V gene are MGHRA and YSYEKL. The CDR3 consists of 15 residues. The V gene end was trimmed by 3 bases and the J gene end by 7 bases; junction bases not matched to a gene: 10.

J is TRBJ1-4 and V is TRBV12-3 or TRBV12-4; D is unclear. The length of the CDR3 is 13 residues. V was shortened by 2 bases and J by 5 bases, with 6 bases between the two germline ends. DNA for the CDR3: TGTGCCAGCAGTTTAAGGCGGAATGAAAAACTGTTTTTT. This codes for CASSLRRNEKLFF.

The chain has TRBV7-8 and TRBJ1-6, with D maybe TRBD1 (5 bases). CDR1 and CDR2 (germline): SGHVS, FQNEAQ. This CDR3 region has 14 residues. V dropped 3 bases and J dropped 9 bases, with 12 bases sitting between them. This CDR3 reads CASSLVGAGSPLHF. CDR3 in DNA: TGTGCCAGCAGCTTGGTAGGGGCCGGTTCACCCCTCCACTTT.

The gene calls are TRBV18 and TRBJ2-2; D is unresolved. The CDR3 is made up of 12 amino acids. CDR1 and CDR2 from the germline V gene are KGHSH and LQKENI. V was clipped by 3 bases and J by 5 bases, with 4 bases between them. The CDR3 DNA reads TGTGCCAGCTCACCCCTGACCGGGGAGCTGTTTTTT. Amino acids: CASSPLTGELFF.